These 17 T cell receptor beta chains share one sample of origin, sequenced in a study of shared clonotypes between healthy human individuals. Profiling relied on immunoSEQ multiplex PCR, and the TCRdb table lists in-frame clones only, not all of them. The table records more than 80,000 clones, around two thirds of them present only once. The sequencing input was memory CD8+ T cells sorted from blood. Subset defined: CD45RO+ cells pooled with CCR7-negative TemRA cells. The source of these receptors is a young man in good health.

For this clone: A much larger clone sits a single nucleotide away, making a read error possible. The chain joins TRBV4-3 to TRBJ2-7, with D maybe TRBD2 (5 bases). The CDR3 runs to 15 residues. Germline CDR1 and CDR2: LGHNA and YSLEER. CDR3 region: CASSQDGTSGSEQCF. For the CDR3, the DNA is TGCGCCAGCAGCCAAGACGGCACTTCGGGATCCGAGCAGTGCTTC.

The chain joins TRBV28 to TRBJ2-7; 10 nucleotides agree with TRBD2. The CDR3 totals 16 residues. J gave up 0 bases and V 4 bases, and 6 bases lay outside the gene matches. CDR1 and CDR2 (germline): MDHEN, SYDVKM. CDR3 in DNA: TGTGCCAGCAGTTCGACTAGCGGGCCGGACTCCTACGAGCAGTACTTC. As protein: CASSSTSGPDSYEQYF.

This chain links TRBV9 with TRBJ2-3; D perhaps matches TRBD2 (5 bases). Looked up from germline, CDR1 is SGDLS and CDR2 is YYNGEE. The CDR3 sequence is 13 residues long. V dropped 2 bases and J dropped 1 base, with 5 bases sitting between them. The chain's CDR3 is CASSVSGTDTQYF. CDR3 coding DNA: TGTGCCAGCAGCGTTAGCGGCACAGATACGCAGTATTTT.

In DNA, the CDR3 is TGTGCCAGCAGCCCCCCAGATATCAGCAATGAGCAGTTCTTC. This sequence encodes CASSPPDISNEQFF. The chain combines TRBV13 with TRBJ2-1; D is ambiguous. CDR1 is PRHDT, CDR2 FYEKMQ, per germline (reference sequence). V shed 5 bases and J shed 6 bases, with 14 bases lying between them. The CDR3 runs 14 residues.

J is TRBJ2-4 and V is TRBV25-1; 8 bases fit TRBD2. The CDR3 spans 16 residues. The V and J ends lost 6 bases and 3 bases, in that order; junction bases with no gene match: 10. Germline-derived CDR1 and CDR2 are MGHDK and SYGVNS. CDR3 loop: CASSPGGGIGKNIQYF. The CDR3 DNA reads TGTGCCAGCAGCCCCGGGGGGGGAATTGGCAAAAACATTCAGTACTTC.

This chain connects TRBV5-1 to TRBJ2-5; D is perhaps TRBD2 (5 bases). Trimming stripped 2 bases from V and 1 base from J, with 15 bases between. Germline V lookup: CDR1 SGHRS, CDR2 YFSETQ. The CDR3 sequence is 16 residues long. CDR3 protein: CASSLLGGTRQETQYF. For the CDR3, the DNA is TGCGCCAGCAGCTTATTAGGAGGAACGCGCCAAGAGACCCAGTACTTC.

V gene TRBV7-9 combines with J gene TRBJ1-1; D might be TRBD1 (5 bases). V shed 5 bases and J shed 0 bases, with 10 bases lying between them. The CDR3 contains 14 residues. Germline loops: CDR1 SEHNR, CDR2 FQNEAQ (reference sequence). CDR3 coding DNA: TGTGCCAGCAGCCTGACAGAATTGAACACTGAAGCTTTCTTT. Translated, it gives CASSLTELNTEAFF.

The gene calls are TRBV28 and TRBJ2-5; a possible D gene is TRBD2 (6 bases). CDR1 is MDHEN, CDR2 SYDVKM, per germline. V gave up 8 bases and J gave up 5 bases, with 9 bases separating them. The CDR3 runs 11 residues. The CDR3 DNA reads TGTGCCAGCCGACTAGGGGAGACCCAGTACTTC. Translated, it gives CASRLGETQYF.

The chain employs TRBV6-5 and TRBJ1-1; 7 bases align to TRBD1. V trimming: 6 bases; J trimming: 2 bases; junction bases outside the gene matches: 6. Looked up from germline, CDR1 is MNHEY and CDR2 is SVGAGI. The CDR3 totals 14 residues. The CDR3 loop is CASSLRGGNTEAFF. CDR3 nucleotide sequence: TGTGCCAGCAGCCTCAGGGGGGGAAACACTGAAGCTTTCTTT.

The gene calls are TRBV7-7 and TRBJ2-1; 13 bases fit TRBD2. Trimming took 5 bases from V and 5 from J; bases not matched to a gene: 12. The CDR3 sequence is 18 residues long. The germline gives CDR1 SSHAT, CDR2 FNYEAQ (reference sequence). The CDR3 reads CASSQSPPGLAGNNEQFF. CDR3 in DNA: TGTGCCAGCAGCCAAAGCCCCCCGGGACTAGCGGGAAACAATGAGCAGTTCTTC.

Of note for this clone: This specimen includes other DNA sequences encoding the same CDR3. The rearrangement joins TRBV25-1 to TRBJ2-7; D is unresolved. The CDR3 runs to 12 residues. Germline CDR1 MGHDK, CDR2 SYGVNS. V was pared by 3 bases and J by 2 bases, with 5 bases between. CDR3 sequence (DNA): TGTGCCAGCAGTGATCAAACCTACGAGCAGTACTTC. Translated, it gives CASSDQTYEQYF.

This chain joins TRBV5-5 and TRBJ1-1; D is possibly TRBD1 (5 bases). Trimming removed 3 bases from V and 4 bases from J, with 13 bases in between. The germline V gene encodes CDR1 SGHKS and CDR2 YYEKEE (reference sequence). CDR3 length equals 14 residues. For the CDR3, the DNA is TGTGCCAGCAGCTGGGGACTGTCGGCCACTGAAGCTTTCTTT. Its protein is CASSWGLSATEAFF.

This clone has a count of ten or more. The J gene is TRBJ2-1, the V gene TRBV27; perhaps D is TRBD1 or TRBD2 (5 bases each). The CDR3 runs 14 residues. Trimming took 6 bases from V and 5 from J, leaving 14 bases between them. The V gene's germline CDR1 is MNHEY and CDR2 SMNVEV (reference sequence). The CDR3 protein is CASRTGTSNNEQFF. In DNA form, the CDR3 reads TGTGCCAGCAGGACCGGGACGTCCAACAATGAGCAGTTCTTC.

The chain employs TRBV5-4 and TRBJ2-3; 9 bases agree with TRBD1. This CDR3 comprises 17 residues. J lost 5 bases, V lost 5 bases, and 15 bases had no gene match. Germline assignment: CDR1 SGHNT and CDR2 YYREEE (reference sequence). CDR3 amino acids: CASSSGTGSSLVDTQYF. CDR3 sequence (DNA): TGTGCCAGCAGTTCCGGGACAGGGTCGTCATTAGTAGATACGCAGTATTTT.

As regards this clone: A much larger clone differs by one base, so this may be a read error. The J gene is TRBJ2-1, the V gene TRBV15, with unresolved D. Germline V gives CDR1 LNHNV, CDR2 YYDKDF (reference sequence). CDR3 length: 13 residues. Between the trimmed V and J ends, which lost 1 base and 6 bases, there was a span of 7 bases. CDR3 sequence reads: CATSRGLSNEQFF. CDR3 nucleotide sequence: TGTGCCACCAGCAGAGGTCTCAGCAATGAGCAGTTCTTC. Filled out from reference TRBV15 and TRBJ2-1, the complete variable domain reads DAMVIQNPRYQVTQFGKPVTLSCSQTLNHNVMYWYQQKSSQAPKLLFHYYDKDFNNEADTPDNFQSRRPNTSFCFLDIRSPGLGDTAMYLCATSRGLSNEQFFGPGTRLTVL.

In this sample, this clone turned up a few times. At the DNA level, this CDR3 is encoded by other sequences in the same sample as well. The chain's CDR3 is CASSYSGGTSSYEQYF. CDR3 DNA: TGTGCCAGCAGTTACTCGGGGGGGACTAGCTCCTACGAGCAGTACTTC. The chain has TRBV6-6 and TRBJ2-7; 8 bases are shared with TRBD2. V gave up 0 bases and J gave up 0 bases; unmatched junction bases: 4. The germline V gene encodes CDR1 MNHNY and CDR2 SVGAGI (reference sequence). CDR3 length: 16 amino acids.

This clone was detected ten times or more. This chain connects TRBV28 to TRBJ2-7; D ambiguous. Trimming removed 2 bases from V and 3 bases from J, with 5 bases in between. Germline loops: CDR1 MDHEN, CDR2 SYDVKM. The CDR3 totals 12 residues. Here the CDR3 DNA reads TGTGCCAGCAGTTTAACCAACTACGAGCAGTACTTC. Protein product: CASSLTNYEQYF. The entire variable domain, with the rest obtained from reference TRBV28 and TRBJ2-7, is as follows: DVKVTQSSRYLVKRTGEKVFLECVQDMDHENMFWYRQDPGLGLRLIYFSYDVKMKEKGDIPEGYSVSREKKERFSLILESASTNQTSMYLCASSLTNYEQYFGPGTRLTVT.